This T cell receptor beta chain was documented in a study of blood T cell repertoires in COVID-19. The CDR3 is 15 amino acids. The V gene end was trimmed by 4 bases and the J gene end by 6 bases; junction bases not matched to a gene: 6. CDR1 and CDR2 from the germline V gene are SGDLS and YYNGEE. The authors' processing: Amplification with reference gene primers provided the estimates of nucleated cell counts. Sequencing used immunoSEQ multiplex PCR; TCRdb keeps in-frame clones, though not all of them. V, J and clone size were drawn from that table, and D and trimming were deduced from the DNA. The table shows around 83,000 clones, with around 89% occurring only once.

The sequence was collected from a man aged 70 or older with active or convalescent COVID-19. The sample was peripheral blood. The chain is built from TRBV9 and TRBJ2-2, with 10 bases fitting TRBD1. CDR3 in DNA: TGTGCCAGCAGCCTTAGGACAGGGGGGTCCGGGGAGCTGTTTTTT. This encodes CASSLRTGGSGELFF.